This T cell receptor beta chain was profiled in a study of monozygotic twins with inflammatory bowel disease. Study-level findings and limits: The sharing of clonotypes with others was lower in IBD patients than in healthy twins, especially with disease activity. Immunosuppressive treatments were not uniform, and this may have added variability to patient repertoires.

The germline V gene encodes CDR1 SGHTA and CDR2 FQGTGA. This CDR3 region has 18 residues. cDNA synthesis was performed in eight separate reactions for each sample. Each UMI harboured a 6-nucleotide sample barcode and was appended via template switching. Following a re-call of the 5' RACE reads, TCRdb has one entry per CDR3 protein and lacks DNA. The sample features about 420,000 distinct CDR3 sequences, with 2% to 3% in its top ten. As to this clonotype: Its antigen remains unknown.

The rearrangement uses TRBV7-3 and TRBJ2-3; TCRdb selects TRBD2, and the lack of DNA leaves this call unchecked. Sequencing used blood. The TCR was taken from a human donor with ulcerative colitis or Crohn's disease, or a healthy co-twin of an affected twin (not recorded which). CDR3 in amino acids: CASSLRPALAGLTDTQYF.